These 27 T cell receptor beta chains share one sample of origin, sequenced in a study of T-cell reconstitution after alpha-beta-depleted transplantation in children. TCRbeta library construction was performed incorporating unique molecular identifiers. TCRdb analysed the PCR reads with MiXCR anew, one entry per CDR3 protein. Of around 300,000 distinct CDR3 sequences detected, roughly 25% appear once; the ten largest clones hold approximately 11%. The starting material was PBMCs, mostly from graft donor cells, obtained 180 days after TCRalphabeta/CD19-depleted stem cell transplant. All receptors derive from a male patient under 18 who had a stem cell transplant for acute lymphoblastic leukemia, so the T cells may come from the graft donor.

CDR3 loop: CASRLADSLRKNIQYF. In DNA form, the CDR3 reads TGTGCAAGTCGCTTAGCGGACAGCCTAAGGAAAAACATTCAGTACTTC. The V call is TRBV12-2, the J call TRBJ2-4; the listed D gene, TRBD1, was not tested against the DNA. TRBV12-2 is listed as a pseudogene. The CDR3 sequence is 16 residues long.

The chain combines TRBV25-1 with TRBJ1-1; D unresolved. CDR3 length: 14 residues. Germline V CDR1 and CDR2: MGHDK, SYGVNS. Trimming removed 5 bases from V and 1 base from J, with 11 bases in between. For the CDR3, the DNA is TGTGCCAGCAGTATTGGAACGAGGAACACTGAAGCTTTCTTT. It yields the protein CASSIGTRNTEAFF.

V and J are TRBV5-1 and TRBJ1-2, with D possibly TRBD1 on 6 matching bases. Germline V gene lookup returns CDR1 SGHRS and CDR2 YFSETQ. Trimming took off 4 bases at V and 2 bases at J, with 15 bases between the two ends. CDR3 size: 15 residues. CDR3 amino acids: CASSPSPQGNYGYTF. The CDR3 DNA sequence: TGCGCCAGCAGCCCCTCCCCACAGGGAAACTATGGCTACACCTTC.

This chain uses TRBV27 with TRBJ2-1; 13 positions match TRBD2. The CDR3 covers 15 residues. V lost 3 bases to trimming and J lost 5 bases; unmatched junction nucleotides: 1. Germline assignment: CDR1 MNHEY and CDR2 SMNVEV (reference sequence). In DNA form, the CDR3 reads TGTGCCAGCAGTTTGGGACTAGCGGGGCACAATGAGCAGTTCTTC. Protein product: CASSLGLAGHNEQFF.

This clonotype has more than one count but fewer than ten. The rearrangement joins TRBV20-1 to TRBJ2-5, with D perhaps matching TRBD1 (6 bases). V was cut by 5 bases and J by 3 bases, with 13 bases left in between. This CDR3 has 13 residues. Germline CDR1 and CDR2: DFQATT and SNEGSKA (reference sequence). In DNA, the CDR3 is TGCAGTGCTTTACAGGGCAGAGAAGAGACCCAGTACTTC. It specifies CSALQGREETQYF.

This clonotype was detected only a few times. CDR3 protein: CASSLTPPAYNEQFF. The CDR3 coding sequence is TGTGCCAGCAGTTTAACCCCCCCTGCCTACAATGAGCAGTTCTTC. V gene TRBV28 combines with J gene TRBJ2-1; unclear D gene. CDR3 length: 15 residues. In germline, CDR1 is MDHEN, CDR2 SYDVKM. Trimming left V 2 bases short and J 2 bases short, with 10 bases between.

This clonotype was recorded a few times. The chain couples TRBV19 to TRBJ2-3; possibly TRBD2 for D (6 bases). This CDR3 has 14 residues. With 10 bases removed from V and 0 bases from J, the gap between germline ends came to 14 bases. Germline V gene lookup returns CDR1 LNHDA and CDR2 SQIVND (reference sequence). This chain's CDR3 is CATSGTSSTDTQYF. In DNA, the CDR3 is TGTGCCACCTCCGGGACTTCGAGCACAGATACGCAGTATTTT.

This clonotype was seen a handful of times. The CDR3 sequence: CASRGPSGRLYEQYF. CDR3 coding DNA: TGTGCCAGCAGGGGGCCTAGCGGGAGACTTTACGAGCAGTACTTC. This chain joins TRBV2 and TRBJ2-7, with TRBD2 matching over 10 bases. Germline trimming cut 6 bases from V and 4 bases from J; bases unmatched to any gene: 9. The germline CDR1 and CDR2 sequences are SNHLY and FYNNEI. The CDR3 runs to 15 residues.

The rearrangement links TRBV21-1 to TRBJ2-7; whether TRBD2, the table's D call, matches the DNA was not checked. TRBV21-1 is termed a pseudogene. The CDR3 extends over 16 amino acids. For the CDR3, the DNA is TGTGCCAGCAGCCTCCCGACGGTTAGGCCGCGCTACGAGCAGTACTTC. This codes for CASSLPTVRPRYEQYF.

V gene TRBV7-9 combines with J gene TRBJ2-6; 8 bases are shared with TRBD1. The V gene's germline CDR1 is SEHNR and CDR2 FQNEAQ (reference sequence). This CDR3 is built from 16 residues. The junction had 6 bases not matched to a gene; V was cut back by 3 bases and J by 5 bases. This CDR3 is CASSFRTGPRANVLTF. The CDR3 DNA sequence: TGTGCCAGCAGCTTTCGGACAGGGCCGAGGGCCAACGTCCTGACTTTC.

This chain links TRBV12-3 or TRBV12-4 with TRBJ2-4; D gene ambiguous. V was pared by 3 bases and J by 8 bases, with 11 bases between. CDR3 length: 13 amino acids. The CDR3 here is CASSLSLRYIQYF. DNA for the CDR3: TGTGCCAGCAGTTTGAGCCTTCGGTACATTCAGTACTTC.

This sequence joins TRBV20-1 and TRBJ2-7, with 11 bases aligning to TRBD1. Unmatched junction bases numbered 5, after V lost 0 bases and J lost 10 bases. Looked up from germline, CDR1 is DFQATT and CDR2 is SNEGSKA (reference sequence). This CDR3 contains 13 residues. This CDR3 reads CSARDPGQGVQYF. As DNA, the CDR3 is TGCAGTGCTAGAGACCCGGGACAGGGGGTACAGTACTTC.

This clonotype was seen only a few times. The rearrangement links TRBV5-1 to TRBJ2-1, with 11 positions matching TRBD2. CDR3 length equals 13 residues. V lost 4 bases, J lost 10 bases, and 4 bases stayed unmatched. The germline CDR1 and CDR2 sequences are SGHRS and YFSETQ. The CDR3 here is CASSPGLAEEQFF. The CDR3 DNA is TGCGCCAGCAGCCCGGGACTAGCGGAAGAGCAGTTCTTC.

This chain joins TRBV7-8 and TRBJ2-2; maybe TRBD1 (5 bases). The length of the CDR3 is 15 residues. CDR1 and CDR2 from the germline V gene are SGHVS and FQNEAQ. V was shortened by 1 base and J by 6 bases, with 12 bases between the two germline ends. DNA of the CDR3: TGTGCCAGCAGCTTAGGGCAGGGAAGATCCGGGGAGCTGTTTTTT. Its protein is CASSLGQGRSGELFF.

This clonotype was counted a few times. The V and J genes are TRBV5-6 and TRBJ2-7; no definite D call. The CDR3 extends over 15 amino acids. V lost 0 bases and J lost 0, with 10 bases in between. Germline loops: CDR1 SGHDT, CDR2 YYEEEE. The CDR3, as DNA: TGTGCCAGCAGCTTGGTTGAAGTGAGCTCCTACGAGCAGTACTTC. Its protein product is CASSLVEVSSYEQYF.

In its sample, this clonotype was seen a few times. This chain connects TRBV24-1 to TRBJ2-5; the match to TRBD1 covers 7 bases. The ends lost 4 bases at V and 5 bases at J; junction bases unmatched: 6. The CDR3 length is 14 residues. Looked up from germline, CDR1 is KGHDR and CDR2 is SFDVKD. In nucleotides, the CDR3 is TGTGCCACCAGTGACCCGACAGGGATTGAGACCCAGTACTTC. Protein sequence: CATSDPTGIETQYF.

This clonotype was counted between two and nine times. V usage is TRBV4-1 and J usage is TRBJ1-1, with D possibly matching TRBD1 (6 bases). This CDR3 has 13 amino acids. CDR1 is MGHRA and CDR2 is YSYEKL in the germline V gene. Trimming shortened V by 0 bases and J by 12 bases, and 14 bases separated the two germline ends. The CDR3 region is CASSQEWGASSFF. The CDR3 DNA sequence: TGCGCCAGCAGCCAAGAGTGGGGGGCATCATCTTTCTTT.

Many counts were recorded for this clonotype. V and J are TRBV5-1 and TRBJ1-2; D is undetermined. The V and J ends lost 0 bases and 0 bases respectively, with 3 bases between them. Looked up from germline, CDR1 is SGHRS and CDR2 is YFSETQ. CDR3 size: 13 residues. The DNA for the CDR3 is TGCGCCAGCAGCTTGGGGGCTAACTATGGCTACACCTTC. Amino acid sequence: CASSLGANYGYTF.

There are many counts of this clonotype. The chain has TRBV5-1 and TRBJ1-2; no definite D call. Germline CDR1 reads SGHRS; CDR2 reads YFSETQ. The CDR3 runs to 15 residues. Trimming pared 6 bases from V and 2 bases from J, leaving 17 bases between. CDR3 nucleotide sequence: TGCGCCAGCACCCTGGGCCCGGGGATGAACTATGGCTACACCTTC. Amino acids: CASTLGPGMNYGYTF.

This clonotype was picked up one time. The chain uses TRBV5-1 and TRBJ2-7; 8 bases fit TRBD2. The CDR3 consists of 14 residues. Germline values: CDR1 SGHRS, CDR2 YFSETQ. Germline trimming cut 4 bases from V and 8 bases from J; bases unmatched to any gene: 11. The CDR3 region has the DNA TGCGCCAGCAGCCCGGTGGCGGCGGGAGGCCAGCAGTACTTC. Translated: CASSPVAAGGQQYF.

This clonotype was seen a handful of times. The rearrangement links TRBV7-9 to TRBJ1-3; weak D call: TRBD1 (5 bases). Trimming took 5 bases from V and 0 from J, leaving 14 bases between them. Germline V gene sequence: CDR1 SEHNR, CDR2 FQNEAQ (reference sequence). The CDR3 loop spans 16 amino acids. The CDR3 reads CASSLLDGGSGNTIYF. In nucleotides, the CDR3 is TGTGCCAGCAGCCTCCTAGATGGGGGCTCTGGAAACACCATATATTTT.

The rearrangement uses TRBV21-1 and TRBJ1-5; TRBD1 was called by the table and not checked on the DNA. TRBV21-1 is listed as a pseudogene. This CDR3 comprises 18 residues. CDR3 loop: CASRLGQRGGYSNQPQHF. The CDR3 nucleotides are TGTGCCAGCCGATTGGGCCAGCGGGGCGGATATAGCAATCAGCCCCAGCATTTT.

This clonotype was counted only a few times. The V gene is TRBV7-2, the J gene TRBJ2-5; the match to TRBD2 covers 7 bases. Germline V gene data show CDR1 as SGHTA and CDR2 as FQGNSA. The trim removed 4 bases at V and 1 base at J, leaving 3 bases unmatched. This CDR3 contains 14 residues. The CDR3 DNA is TGTGCCAGCAGCTCCGGGGGGTCCCAAGAGACCCAGTACTTC. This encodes CASSSGGSQETQYF.

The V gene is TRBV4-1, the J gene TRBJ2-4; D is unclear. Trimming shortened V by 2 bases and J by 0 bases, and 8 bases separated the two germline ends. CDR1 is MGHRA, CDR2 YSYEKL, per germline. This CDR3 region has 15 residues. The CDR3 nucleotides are TGCGCCAGCAGCCAACGGGTGTTAGCCAAAAACATTCAGTACTTC. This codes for CASSQRVLAKNIQYF.

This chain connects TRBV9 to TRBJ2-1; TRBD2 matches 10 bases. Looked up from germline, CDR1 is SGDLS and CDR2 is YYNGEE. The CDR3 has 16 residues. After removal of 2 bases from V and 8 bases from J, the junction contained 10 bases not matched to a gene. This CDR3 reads CASSVFTSGTFHEQFF. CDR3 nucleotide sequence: TGTGCCAGCAGCGTCTTCACTAGCGGGACTTTCCATGAGCAGTTCTTC.

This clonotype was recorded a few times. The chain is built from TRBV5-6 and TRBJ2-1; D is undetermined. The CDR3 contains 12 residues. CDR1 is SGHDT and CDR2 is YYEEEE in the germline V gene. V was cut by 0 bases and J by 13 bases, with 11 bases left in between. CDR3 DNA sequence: TGTGCCAGCAGCTTGGCAGCTGCCTTCCAGTTCTTC. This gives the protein CASSLAAAFQFF.

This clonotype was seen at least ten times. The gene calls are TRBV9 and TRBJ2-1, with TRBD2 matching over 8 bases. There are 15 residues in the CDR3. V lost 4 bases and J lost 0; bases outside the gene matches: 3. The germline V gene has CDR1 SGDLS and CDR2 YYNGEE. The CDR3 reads CASSTSGSSYNEQFF. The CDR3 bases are TGTGCCAGCAGCACGAGCGGGAGCTCCTACAATGAGCAGTTCTTC.